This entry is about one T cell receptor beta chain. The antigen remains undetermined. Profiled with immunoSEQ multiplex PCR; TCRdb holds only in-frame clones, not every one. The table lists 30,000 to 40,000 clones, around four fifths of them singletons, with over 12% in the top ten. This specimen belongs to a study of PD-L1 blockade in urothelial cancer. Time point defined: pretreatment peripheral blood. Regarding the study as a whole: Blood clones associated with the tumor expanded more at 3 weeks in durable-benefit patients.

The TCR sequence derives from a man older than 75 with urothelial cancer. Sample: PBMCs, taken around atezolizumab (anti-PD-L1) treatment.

This CDR3 is CASSGGGPGAEQYF. The CDR3 region has the DNA TGCGCCAGCAGTGGGGGGGGACCTGGGGCCGAGCAGTACTTC. The V call is TRBV10-2, the J call TRBJ2-7; 7 nucleotides agree with TRBD2. J gave up 6 bases and V 4 bases, and 9 bases lay outside the gene matches. The CDR3 is made up of 14 amino acids. Germline CDR1 and CDR2: WSHSY and SAAADI.